Listed below are T cell receptor beta chains from one sample, sequenced in a study of blood T cell repertoires in COVID-19. This table comes from immunoSEQ multiplex PCR, and its TCRdb copy is limited to in-frame clones, with some not included. The repertoire includes 65,000 to 90,000 clones, 83% of them detected once, and 29% sits in the top ten. Input material: peripheral blood. These receptors came from a woman aged 80 or over with acute or convalescent COVID-19. The CDR3 runs from the conserved cysteine through the conserved F or W. The order of the fields is CDR3 length, D gene, clone size, J gene, V gene, CDR3 DNA, CDR3 protein. D genes are given only for firm matches. Clone size appears in some rows only: once, few, many, or a class for an expanded clone.

16	TRBD1	.	TRBJ2-7	TRBV4-3	TGCGCCAGCAGCCAAGACGGGACAGGGATGGGGTACGAGCAGTACTTC	CASSQDGTGMGYEQYF
15	TRBD2	.	TRBJ2-3	TRBV7-9	TGTGCCAGCAGCAGGACTAGCGCTGGCACAGATACGCAGTATTTT	CASSRTSAGTDTQYF
17	TRBD2	once	TRBJ2-5	TRBV5-4	TGTGCCAGCCGCCGGGGGACTAGCGGGTGGGGGGAAGAGACCCAGTACTTC	CASRRGTSGWGEETQYF
14	.	.	TRBJ1-6	TRBV11-2	TGTGCCAGCAGCCCTTCGCTGGCCAATTCACCCCTCCACTTT	CASSPSLANSPLHF
15	.	.	TRBJ1-5	TRBV12-2	TGTGCAAGTCGCTGGGACAGTGATAGCAATCAGCCCCAGCATTTT	CASRWDSDSNQPQHF
15	.	once	TRBJ1-5	TRBV19	TGTGCCAGTACCCCCCCGGGGAGGGACAATCAGCCCCAGCATTTT	CASTPPGRDNQPQHF
14	TRBD1	.	TRBJ2-5	TRBV6-5	TGTGCCAGCAGATCTACAGGGGGCAGGGAGACCCAGTACTTC	CASRSTGGRETQYF
13	.	.	TRBJ1-3	TRBV7-2	TGTGCCAGCAGCGAGTACTCTGGAAACACCATATATTTT	CASSEYSGNTIYF
17	.	.	TRBJ2-3	TRBV7-8	TGTGCCAGCAGCTTAGTCGAAGGCAACAGGGCACACGGTACGCAGTATTTT	CASSLVEGNRAHGTQYF
15	TRBD1	.	TRBJ1-2	TRBV6-5	TGTGCCAGCAGTCCAGACAGGGTTCGAGGGTATGGCTACACCTTC	CASSPDRVRGYGYTF
16	TRBD1	.	TRBJ2-2	TRBV24-1	TGTGCCACCAGTGAACAGAGGACAGGGAAAACCGGGGAGCTGTTTTTT	CATSEQRTGKTGELFF
12	.	.	TRBJ1-1	TRBV12-3/TRBV12-4	TGTGCCAGCAGTAACGAGGGTGTTGAAGCTTTCTTT	CASSNEGVEAFF
20	TRBD2	.	TRBJ2-6	TRBV7-6	TGTGCCAGCAGCTTAGTGATCGGGGGGGGAGGACCCTCTGGGGCCAACGTCCTGACTTTC	CASSLVIGGGGPSGANVLTF
13	.	few	TRBJ2-3	TRBV28	TGTGCCAGCAGGCCTCAGGGCACAGATACGCAGTATTTT	CASRPQGTDTQYF
13	.	.	TRBJ2-5	TRBV5-1	TGCGCCAGCAGCCGGACTGGCGGGGAGACCCAGTACTTC	CASSRTGGETQYF
18	TRBD2	.	TRBJ2-5	TRBV3-1/TRBV3-2	TGTGCCAGCAGCCAAGAAGTGGAAGATAGCGGGAGTCAAGAGACCCAGTACTTC	CASSQEVEDSGSQETQYF
13	TRBD1	.	TRBJ2-5	TRBV10-3	TGTGCCATCACCCGGGACAGGGAAGAGACCCAGTACTTC	CAITRDREETQYF
12	.	.	TRBJ2-2	TRBV6-5	TGTGCCAGCAGTCCGAGGACTGGGGAGCTGTTTTTT	CASSPRTGELFF
13	.	.	TRBJ1-2	TRBV9	TGTGCCAGCAGCCCTAGGGCAGCGGAGGTTGCCACCTTC	CASSPRAAEVATF
16	TRBD1	.	TRBJ2-3	TRBV5-1	TGCGCCAGCACACAGGGGGCCCACCTATTAACAGATACGCAGTATTTT	CASTQGAHLLTDTQYF
15	TRBD1	.	TRBJ2-2	TRBV25-1	TGTGCCAGCAGGGAACCGGGACAGGGGTCCGGGGAGCTGTTTTTT	CASREPGQGSGELFF
13	.	.	TRBJ2-5	TRBV3-1/TRBV3-2	TGTGCCAGCAGCCAAGCAGCGTCGGAGACCCAGTACTTC	CASSQAASETQYF
15	.	.	TRBJ1-6	TRBV7-2	TGTGCCAGCAGCCCGGTCCCTGGGAGGCGAGGAACCCTCCACTTT	CASSPVPGRRGTLHF
15	.	.	TRBJ1-1	TRBV7-9	TGTGCCAGCAGCTTAGGAGCAGGGATTGGCACTGAAGCTTTCTTT	CASSLGAGIGTEAFF
14	TRBD1	.	TRBJ1-2	TRBV19	TGTGCCAGTAGTGTCGGACAGGCGACCTATGGCTACACCTTC	CASSVGQATYGYTF
15	.	.	TRBJ1-1	TRBV5-1	TGCGCCAGCAATCGGGTACAGGGAGATAACACTGAAGCTTTCTTT	CASNRVQGDNTEAFF
17	TRBD2	.	TRBJ2-5	TRBV5-1	TGCGCCAGCAGCTCGGGGGGTGCTGCAGGGACTGCAGAGACCCAGTACTTC	CASSSGGAAGTAETQYF
13	TRBD1	.	TRBJ1-2	TRBV4-1	TGCGCCAGCCGGGGACAGGGAAACTATGGCTACACCTTC	CASRGQGNYGYTF
12	.	.	TRBJ2-7	TRBV24-1	TGTGCCACCAGTGGGAGGGGCTACGAGCAGTACTTC	CATSGRGYEQYF